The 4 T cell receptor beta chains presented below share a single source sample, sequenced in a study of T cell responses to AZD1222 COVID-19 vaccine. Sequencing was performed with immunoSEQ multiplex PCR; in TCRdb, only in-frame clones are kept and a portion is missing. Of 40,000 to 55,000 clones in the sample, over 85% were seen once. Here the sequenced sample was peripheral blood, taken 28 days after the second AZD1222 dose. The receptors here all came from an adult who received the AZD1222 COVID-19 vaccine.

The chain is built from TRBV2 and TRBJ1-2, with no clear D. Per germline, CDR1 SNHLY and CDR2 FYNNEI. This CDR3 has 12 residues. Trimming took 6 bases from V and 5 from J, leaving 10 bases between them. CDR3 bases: TGTGCCAGCAGACGGGTTGGGTATGGCTACACCTTC. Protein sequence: CASRRVGYGYTF.

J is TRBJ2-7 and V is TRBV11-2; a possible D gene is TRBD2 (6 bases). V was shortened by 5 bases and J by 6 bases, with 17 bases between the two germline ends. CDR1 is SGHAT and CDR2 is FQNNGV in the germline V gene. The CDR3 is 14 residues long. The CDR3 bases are TGTGCCAGCAGCGGGAGCCGGGAGAGGAGCGAGCAGTACTTC. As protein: CASSGSRERSEQYF.

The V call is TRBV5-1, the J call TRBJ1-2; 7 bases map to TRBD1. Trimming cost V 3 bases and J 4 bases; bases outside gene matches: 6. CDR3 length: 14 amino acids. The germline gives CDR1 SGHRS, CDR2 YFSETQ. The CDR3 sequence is CASSSSRTGYGYTF. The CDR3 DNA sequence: TGCGCCAGCAGCTCCTCTCGGACAGGCTATGGCTACACCTTC.

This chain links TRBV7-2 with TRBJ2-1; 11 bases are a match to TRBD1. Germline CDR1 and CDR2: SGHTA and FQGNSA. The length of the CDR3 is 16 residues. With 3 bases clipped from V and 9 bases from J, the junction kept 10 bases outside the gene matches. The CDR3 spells CASSLGTGGRYGEQFF. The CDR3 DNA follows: TGTGCCAGCAGCTTGGGGACAGGGGGTCGATACGGTGAGCAGTTCTTC.